The 20 T cell receptor beta chains listed next were all sequenced from one sample in a study of EBV T-cell therapy then PD-1 blockade in nasopharyngeal carcinoma. The protocol was immunoSEQ multiplex PCR, while the TCRdb copy is restricted to in-frame clones and leaves out a portion. This table holds about 140 clones, about 30% found once. Specified treatment: AdE1-LMPpoly-expanded autologous EBV-specific T-cell therapy followed by anti-PD-1 nivolumab. The material sequenced was EBV dextramer-positive CD8+ T cells from the patient's own cultured T-cell product. As to subset: CD8+CD4- cells from the ACT product binding two EBV epitope dextramers. The receptors were sampled from a man between 35 and 55 years old with nasopharyngeal carcinoma.

This clone was recorded a few times. The V call is TRBV19, the J call TRBJ1-1; D not certain. The germline V gene encodes CDR1 LNHDA and CDR2 SQIVND (reference sequence). The CDR3 is 12 amino acids. The V gene lost 5 bases and the J gene lost 0 bases, with 4 bases spanning the gap. CDR3 in amino acids: CASSWMNTEAFF. The CDR3 bases are TGTGCCAGTAGTTGGATGAACACTGAAGCTTTCTTT.

The rearrangement joins TRBV5-1 to TRBJ1-2; D might be TRBD1 (6 bases). Trimming removed 2 bases from V and 4 bases from J, with 12 bases in between. The CDR3 consists of 14 residues. CDR1 SGHRS and CDR2 YFSETQ come from the germline V gene. The chain's CDR3 is CASSFLGAGYGYTF. CDR3 nucleotide sequence: TGCGCCAGCAGCTTTTTGGGGGCCGGCTATGGCTACACCTTC.

This clone is labeled large. The chain carries TRBV6-5 and TRBJ1-2; TRBD1 might be the D (6 bases). Germline V CDR1 and CDR2: MNHEY, SVGAGI. CDR3 length: 15 residues. Trimming removed 2 bases at V and 7 bases at J, with 17 bases between. CDR3: CASSYMGGASGGYTF. The DNA for the CDR3 is TGTGCCAGCAGTTACATGGGGGGCGCTTCGGGTGGCTACACCTTC.

Remarks on this clone: Its ends do not fully match the called genes, so a read error is possible. The V gene is TRBV6-5, the J gene TRBJ1-2; perhaps TRBD1 as D (5 bases). CDR3 length: 14 amino acids. CDR1 is MNHEY, CDR2 SVGAGI, per germline. CDR3 bases: TGTGCCAGCTGTTACTCCGGGGGATACTATGGCTTCACCTTC. It codes for CASCYSGGYYGFTF.

The V gene is TRBV5-1, the J gene TRBJ1-4; D unresolved. CDR1 SGHRS and CDR2 YFSETQ come from the germline V gene. The CDR3 consists of 18 residues. Trimming stripped 2 bases from V and 0 bases from J, with 17 bases between. The CDR3 region is CASSLEGIGVATNEKLFF. The CDR3 DNA sequence: TGCGCCAGCAGCTTAGAAGGGATTGGGGTTGCAACTAATGAAAAACTGTTTTTT.

This chain joins TRBV7-2 and TRBJ1-5; D is possibly TRBD1 (5 bases). V shed 4 bases and J shed 0 bases, with 16 bases lying between them. This CDR3 has 17 amino acids. Germline values: CDR1 SGHTA, CDR2 FQGNSA. The CDR3 reads CASSSLGTGYSNQPQHF. The CDR3 DNA sequence: TGTGCCAGCAGCTCCCTAGGGACGGGTTATAGCAATCAGCCCCAGCATTTT.

This clone was counted once. V usage is TRBV7-6 and J usage is TRBJ1-1; no firm D call. This CDR3 has 13 residues. CDR1 and CDR2 from the germline V gene are SGHVS and FNYEAQ. V was pared by 1 base and J by 4 bases, with 7 bases between. CDR3 sequence reads: CASSLGGFTEAFF. DNA of the CDR3: TGTGCCAGCAGCTTAGGAGGGTTCACTGAAGCTTTCTTT.

The DNA for the CDR3 is TGTGCCAGCAGTTACCAGGGAGGGTCTGACTATGGCTACACCTTC. This sequence encodes CASSYQGGSDYGYTF. The rearrangement joins TRBV6-5 to TRBJ1-2; the D gene is possibly TRBD1 (5 bases). The CDR3 covers 15 residues. V was pared by 2 bases and J by 3 bases, with 13 bases between. The germline gives CDR1 MNHEY, CDR2 SVGAGI.

For the CDR3, the DNA is TGTGCCAGCAGTCGACCGACGGGTTACAATGAGCAGTTCTTC. This gives the protein CASSRPTGYNEQFF. The chain couples TRBV6-6 to TRBJ2-1; D is uncertain. V was cut by 5 bases and J by 4 bases, with 12 bases left in between. Germline CDR1 MNHNY, CDR2 SVGAGI (reference sequence). The CDR3 runs to 14 residues.

The chain uses TRBV7-2 and TRBJ2-7; 9 bases map to TRBD1. Germline V gives CDR1 SGHTA, CDR2 FQGNSA. V lost 1 base, J lost 2 bases, and 15 bases stayed unmatched. The CDR3 spans 19 residues. Here the CDR3 reads CASSLGPGQGLIQPYEQYF. In DNA form, the CDR3 reads TGTGCCAGCAGCTTAGGACCGGGACAGGGCCTAATACAACCCTACGAGCAGTACTTC.

The DNA for the CDR3 is TGTGCCAGCAGTCAGGGGGGGGGACAGCAAGAGACCCAGTACTTC. It codes for CASSQGGGQQETQYF. This rearrangement joins TRBV27 to TRBJ2-5; either TRBD1 or TRBD2 may fit D (7 bases each). Germline V CDR1 and CDR2: MNHEY, SMNVEV (reference sequence). V gave up 5 bases and J gave up 2 bases, with 15 bases separating them. This CDR3 is built from 15 residues.

V usage is TRBV27 and J usage is TRBJ2-1, with 8 bases fitting TRBD2. CDR1 is MNHEY, CDR2 SMNVEV, per germline (reference sequence). The CDR3 extends over 18 amino acids. V was pared by 6 bases and J by 5 bases, with 18 bases of the junction left unmatched. CDR3 sequence: CASSLSPSGGLGNNEQFF. The CDR3 DNA sequence: TGTGCCAGCAGCCTATCGCCATCGGGAGGGTTGGGGAACAATGAGCAGTTCTTC.

This clone is hyperexpanded. Other DNA sequences in the sample encode the same CDR3. The chain uses TRBV6-5 and TRBJ1-2, with D perhaps TRBD1 (6 bases). Germline V CDR1 and CDR2: MNHEY, SVGAGI. The CDR3 has 14 amino acids. The V and J ends lost 4 bases and 5 bases respectively, with 14 bases between them. CDR3 DNA: TGTGCCAGCAGTTTCCAAGGGGGAAGATATGGCTACACCTTC. Encoded protein: CASSFQGGRYGYTF.

Notes on this clone: The CDR3 end shows no conserved phenylalanine or tryptophan, and so a read error is likely. The rearrangement links TRBV6-5 to TRBJ1-2; D possibly corresponds to TRBD1 (6 bases). Germline V CDR1 and CDR2: MNHEY, SVGAGI. The CDR3 is made up of 14 amino acids. V lost 6 bases, J lost 4 bases, and 15 bases lay in between. In nucleotides, the CDR3 is TGTGCCAGCAGCTATATGGGAGGGGGCTATGGCTACACCCTC. The encoded protein is CASSYMGGGYGYTL.

The chain is built from TRBV6-2 or TRBV6-3 and TRBJ1-2; D is undetermined. Germline V gene sequence: CDR1 MNHEY, CDR2 SVGEGT. The CDR3 has 14 amino acids. Trimming removed 1 base from V and 3 bases from J, with 9 bases in between. CDR3 DNA sequence: TGTGCCAGCAGTTACTTAGGCCCGTACTATGGCTACACCTTC. This gives the protein CASSYLGPYYGYTF.

The chain combines TRBV5-1 with TRBJ1-2; a weak D match, TRBD1 (5 bases). This CDR3 is 14 amino acids long. Trimming took 0 bases from V and 4 from J, leaving 10 bases between them. Germline V CDR1 and CDR2: SGHRS, YFSETQ. As DNA, the CDR3 is TGCGCCAGCAGCTTGGGCGGGGCGGCCTATGGCTACACCTTC. Protein sequence: CASSLGGAAYGYTF.

This clone is hyperexpanded (1% or more) in the sample. The chain uses TRBV5-1 and TRBJ2-7, with 10 bases identical to TRBD1. Germline CDR1 reads SGHRS; CDR2 reads YFSETQ. The CDR3 loop spans 16 amino acids. V lost 0 bases, J lost 1 base, and 4 bases stayed unmatched. The CDR3 DNA follows: TGCGCCAGCAGCTTGGAGGGACAGGGGTCTTCCTACGAGCAGTACTTC. It encodes CASSLEGQGSSYEQYF.

By proportion, this clone is hyperexpanded (1% or more). The rearrangement links TRBV6-5 to TRBJ1-2; the match to TRBD1 covers 7 bases. V lost 7 bases, J lost 6 bases, and 11 bases stayed unmatched. From germline, CDR1 is MNHEY and CDR2 SVGAGI. The length of the CDR3 is 14 residues. CDR3 region: CASNRQGGSNGYTF. Written as DNA, the CDR3 is TGTGCCAGCAATCGACAGGGTGGATCTAATGGCTACACCTTC.

This clone was seen more than once but under ten times. The J gene is TRBJ2-3, the V gene TRBV24-1; 8 nucleotides align to TRBD1. Germline CDR1 and CDR2: KGHDR and SFDVKD. The ends lost 1 base at V and 6 bases at J; junction bases unmatched: 11. This CDR3 is 17 amino acids long. CDR3 amino acids: CATSDFRGDRMGDTQYF. The CDR3 DNA follows: TGTGCCACCAGTGATTTTAGAGGGGACAGGATGGGGGATACGCAGTATTTT.

This chain uses TRBV7-9 with TRBJ2-5; no reliable D call. The CDR3 extends over 15 amino acids. Germline V gene sequence: CDR1 SEHNR, CDR2 FQNEAQ (reference sequence). Trimming took off 0 bases at V and 3 bases at J, with 11 bases between the two ends. CDR3 in amino acids: CASSLASPDEETQYF. Here the CDR3 DNA reads TGTGCCAGCAGCTTAGCCTCGCCAGACGAAGAGACCCAGTACTTC. Full variable domain (rest looked up from reference TRBV7-9 and TRBJ2-5): DTGVSQNPRHKITKRGQNVTFRCDPISEHNRLYWYRQTLGQGPEFLTYFQNEAQLEKSRLLSDRFSAERPKGSFSTLEIQRTEQGDSAMYLCASSLASPDEETQYFGPGTRLLVL.